This TCR beta chain came from a study of blood T cells in healthy people across ages. Study findings and constraints: Estimates based on one million T cells were treated as lower bounds.

Through a sample-barcoded 5' primer and a J-beta primer mix, a second PCR was run for about 7 to 12 cycles. TCRdb reanalysed the 5' RACE reads using MiXCR and keeps one entry per CDR3 protein. The repertoire holds 1.5 million to 2 million distinct CDR3 sequences, roughly 27% seen once, with 7.7% in the top ten. The CDR3 is 14 amino acids. With 6 bases clipped from V and 4 bases from J, the junction kept 5 bases outside the gene matches. Germline CDR1 reads SNHLY; CDR2 reads FYNNEI. This clonotype was seen at least ten times. Its antigen is not identified. The study recruited healthy Caucasian donors from Russia who were aged about 6 to 95.

The chain combines TRBV2 with TRBJ1-5, with TRBD1 matching 8 bases. The sequenced sample was blood. This clonotype originated in a woman in her thirties in good health. The CDR3 nucleotides are TGTGCCAGCAGCGGACAGGGCCGGAATCAGCCCCAGCATTTT. Protein sequence: CASSGQGRNQPQHF. The whole variable domain, filled in from reference TRBV2 and TRBJ1-5, reads EPEVTQTPSHQVTQMGQEVILRCVPISNHLYFYWYRQILGQKVEFLVSFYNNEISEKSEIFDDQFSVERPDGSNFTLKIRSTKLEDSAMYFCASSGQGRNQPQHFGDGTRLSIL.